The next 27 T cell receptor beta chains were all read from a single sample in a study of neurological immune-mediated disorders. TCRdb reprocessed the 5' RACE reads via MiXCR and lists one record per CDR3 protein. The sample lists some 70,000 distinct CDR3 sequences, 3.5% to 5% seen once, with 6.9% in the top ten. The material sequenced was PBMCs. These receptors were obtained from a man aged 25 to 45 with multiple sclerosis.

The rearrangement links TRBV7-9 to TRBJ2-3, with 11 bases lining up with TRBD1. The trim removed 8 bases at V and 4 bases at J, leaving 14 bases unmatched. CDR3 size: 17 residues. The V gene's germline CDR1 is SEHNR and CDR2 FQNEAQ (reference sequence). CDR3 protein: CASARRTGGFIPDTQYF. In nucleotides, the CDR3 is TGTGCCAGCGCGAGGCGGACAGGGGGCTTTATACCAGATACGCAGTATTTT.

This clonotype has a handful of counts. CDR3 region: CSVVRQGNTEAFF. In DNA form, the CDR3 reads TGCAGCGTCGTAAGGCAGGGGAACACTGAAGCTTTCTTT. The chain recombines TRBV29-1 with TRBJ1-1, with D possibly being TRBD1 (5 bases). Germline loops: CDR1 SQVTM, CDR2 ANQGSEA. This CDR3 is built from 13 residues. The germline V and J ends were trimmed by 6 bases and 1 base, with 12 bases remaining between them.

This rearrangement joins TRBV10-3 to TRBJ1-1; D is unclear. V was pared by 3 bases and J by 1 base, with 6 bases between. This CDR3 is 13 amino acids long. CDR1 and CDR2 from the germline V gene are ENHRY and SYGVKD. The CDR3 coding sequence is TGTGCCATCAGTGATACGAAGAACACTGAAGCTTTCTTT. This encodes CAISDTKNTEAFF.

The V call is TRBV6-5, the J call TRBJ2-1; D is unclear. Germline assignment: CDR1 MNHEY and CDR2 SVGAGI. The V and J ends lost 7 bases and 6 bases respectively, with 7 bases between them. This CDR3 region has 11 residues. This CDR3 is CASIRGNEQFF. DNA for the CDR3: TGTGCCAGCATCCGTGGCAATGAGCAGTTCTTC.

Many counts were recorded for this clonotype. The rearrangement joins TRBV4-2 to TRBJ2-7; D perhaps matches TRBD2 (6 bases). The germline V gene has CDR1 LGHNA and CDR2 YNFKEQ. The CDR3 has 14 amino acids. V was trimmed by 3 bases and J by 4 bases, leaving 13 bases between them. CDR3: CASSHWDSPYEQYF. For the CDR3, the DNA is TGTGCCAGCAGCCATTGGGACTCTCCGTACGAGCAGTACTTC.

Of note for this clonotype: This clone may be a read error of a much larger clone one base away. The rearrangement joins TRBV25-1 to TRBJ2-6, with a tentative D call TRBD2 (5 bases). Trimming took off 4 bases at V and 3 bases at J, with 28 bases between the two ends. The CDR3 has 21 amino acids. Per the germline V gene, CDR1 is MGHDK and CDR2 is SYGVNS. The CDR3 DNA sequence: TGTGCCAGCAGTGCAGTCGACACAAAGGGAAAGGGAGCTTTTGGGGCCAACGTCCTGACTTTC. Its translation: CASSAVDTKGKGAFGANVLTF.

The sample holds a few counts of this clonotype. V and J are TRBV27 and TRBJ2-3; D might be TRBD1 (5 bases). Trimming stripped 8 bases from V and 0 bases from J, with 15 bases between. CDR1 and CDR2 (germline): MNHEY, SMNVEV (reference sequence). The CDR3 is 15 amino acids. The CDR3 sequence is CASGGQGGSTDTQYF. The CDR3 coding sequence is TGTGCCAGCGGTGGTCAGGGCGGTAGCACAGATACGCAGTATTTT.

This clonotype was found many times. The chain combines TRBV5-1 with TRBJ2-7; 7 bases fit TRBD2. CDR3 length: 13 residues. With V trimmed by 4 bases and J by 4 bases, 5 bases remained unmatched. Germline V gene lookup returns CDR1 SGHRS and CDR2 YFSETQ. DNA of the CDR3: TGCGCCAGCAGCACGGGACTACCATACGAGCAGTACTTC. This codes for CASSTGLPYEQYF. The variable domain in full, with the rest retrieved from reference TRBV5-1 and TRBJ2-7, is KAGVTQTPRYLIKTRGQQVTLSCSPISGHRSVSWYQQTPGQGLQFLFEYFSETQRNKGNFPGRFSGRQFSNSRSEMNVSTLELGDSALYLCASSTGLPYEQYFGPGTRLTVT.

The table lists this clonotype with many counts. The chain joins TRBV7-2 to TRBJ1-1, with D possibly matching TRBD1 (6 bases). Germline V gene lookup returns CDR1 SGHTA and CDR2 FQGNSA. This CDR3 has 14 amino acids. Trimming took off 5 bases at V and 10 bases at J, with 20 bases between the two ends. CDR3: CASSLRGHLFGAFF. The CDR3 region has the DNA TGTGCCAGCAGCCTCCGGGGACACCTCTTTGGAGCTTTCTTT. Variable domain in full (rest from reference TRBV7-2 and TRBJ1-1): GAGVSQSPSNKVTEKGKDVELRCDPISGHTALYWYRQSLGQGLEFLIYFQGNSAPDKSGLPSDRFSAERTGGSVSTLTIQRTQQEDSAVYLCASSLRGHLFGAFFGQGTRLTVV.

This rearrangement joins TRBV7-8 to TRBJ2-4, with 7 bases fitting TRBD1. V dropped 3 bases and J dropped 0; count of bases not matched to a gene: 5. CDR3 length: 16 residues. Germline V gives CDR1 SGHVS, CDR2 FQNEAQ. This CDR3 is CASSLGQLLAKNIQYF. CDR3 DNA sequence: TGTGCCAGCAGCTTGGGACAGCTCCTAGCCAAAAACATTCAGTACTTC.

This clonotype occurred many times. The CDR3 DNA reads as TGCGCCAGCCGCCCTCCGGGGCGCACAGATACGCAGTATTTT. This codes for CASRPPGRTDTQYF. The rearrangement joins TRBV5-1 to TRBJ2-3, with D perhaps matching TRBD1 or TRBD2 (5 bases each). Trimming left V 7 bases short and J 1 base short, with 13 bases between. The CDR3 loop spans 14 amino acids. CDR1 is SGHRS and CDR2 is YFSETQ in the germline V gene. The full variable domain, in which reference TRBV5-1 and TRBJ2-3 provide the parts outside the CDR3, is KAGVTQTPRYLIKTRGQQVTLSCSPISGHRSVSWYQQTPGQGLQFLFEYFSETQRNKGNFPGRFSGRQFSNSRSEMNVSTLELGDSALYLCASRPPGRTDTQYFGPGTRLTVL.

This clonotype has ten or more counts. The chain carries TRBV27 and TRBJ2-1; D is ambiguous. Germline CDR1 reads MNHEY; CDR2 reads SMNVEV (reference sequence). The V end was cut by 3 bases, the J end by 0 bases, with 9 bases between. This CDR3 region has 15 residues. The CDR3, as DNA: TGTGCCAGCAGTTTCGGTTTAAGCTCCTACAATGAGCAGTTCTTC. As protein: CASSFGLSSYNEQFF.

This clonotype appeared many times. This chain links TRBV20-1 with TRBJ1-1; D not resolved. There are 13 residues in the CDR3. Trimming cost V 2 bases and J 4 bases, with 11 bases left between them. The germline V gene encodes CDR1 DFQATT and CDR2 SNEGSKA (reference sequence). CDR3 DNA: TGCAGTGCTAGAAACCGGGTCATCACTGAAGCTTTCTTT. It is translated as CSARNRVITEAFF.

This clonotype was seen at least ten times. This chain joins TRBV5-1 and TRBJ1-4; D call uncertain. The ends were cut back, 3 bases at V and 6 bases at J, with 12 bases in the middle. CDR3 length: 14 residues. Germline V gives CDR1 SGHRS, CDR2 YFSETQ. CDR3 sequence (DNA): TGCGCCAGCAGCTCGGTGGACGGGGATGAAAAACTGTTTTTT. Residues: CASSSVDGDEKLFF.

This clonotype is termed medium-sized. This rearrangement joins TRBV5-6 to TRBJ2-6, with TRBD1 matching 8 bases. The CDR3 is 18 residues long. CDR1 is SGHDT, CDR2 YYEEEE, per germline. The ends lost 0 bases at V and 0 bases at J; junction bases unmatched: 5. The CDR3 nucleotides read TGTGCCAGCAGCTTGGCAGGACAGGGTATCTCTGGGGCCAACGTCCTGACTTTC. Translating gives CASSLAGQGISGANVLTF. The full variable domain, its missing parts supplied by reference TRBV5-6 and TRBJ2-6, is DAGVTQSPTHLIKTRGQQVTLRCSPKSGHDTVSWYQQALGQGPQFIFQYYEEEERQRGNFPDRFSGHQFPNYSSELNVNALLLGDSALYLCASSLAGQGISGANVLTFGAGSRLTVL.

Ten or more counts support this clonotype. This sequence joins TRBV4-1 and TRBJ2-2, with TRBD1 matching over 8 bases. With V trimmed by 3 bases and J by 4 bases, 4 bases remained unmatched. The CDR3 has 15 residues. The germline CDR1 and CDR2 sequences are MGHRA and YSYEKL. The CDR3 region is CASSHGQGGTGELFF. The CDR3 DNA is TGCGCCAGCAGCCATGGACAGGGTGGCACCGGGGAGCTGTTTTTT.

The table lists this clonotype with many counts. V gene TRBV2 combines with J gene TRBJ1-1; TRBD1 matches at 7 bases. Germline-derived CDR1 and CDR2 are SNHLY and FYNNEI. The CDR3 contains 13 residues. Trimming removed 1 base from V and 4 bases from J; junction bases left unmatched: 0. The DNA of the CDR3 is TGTGCCAGCAGTGAAGGGACAGGCACTGAAGCTTTCTTT. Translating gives CASSEGTGTEAFF.

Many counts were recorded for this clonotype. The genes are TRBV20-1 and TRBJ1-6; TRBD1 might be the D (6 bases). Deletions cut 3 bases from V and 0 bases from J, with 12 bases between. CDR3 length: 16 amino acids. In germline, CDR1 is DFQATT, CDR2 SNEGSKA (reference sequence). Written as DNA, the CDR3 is TGCAGTGCTAGGCAGGGGACCCGCTCCTATAATTCACCCCTCCACTTT. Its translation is CSARQGTRSYNSPLHF.

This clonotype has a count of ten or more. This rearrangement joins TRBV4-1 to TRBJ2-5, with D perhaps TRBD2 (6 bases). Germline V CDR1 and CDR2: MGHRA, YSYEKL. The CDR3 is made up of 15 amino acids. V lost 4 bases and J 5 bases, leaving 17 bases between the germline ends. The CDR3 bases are TGCGCCAGCAGCCGCGGGGCAGGACCGGGGGAGACCCAGTACTTC. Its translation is CASSRGAGPGETQYF.

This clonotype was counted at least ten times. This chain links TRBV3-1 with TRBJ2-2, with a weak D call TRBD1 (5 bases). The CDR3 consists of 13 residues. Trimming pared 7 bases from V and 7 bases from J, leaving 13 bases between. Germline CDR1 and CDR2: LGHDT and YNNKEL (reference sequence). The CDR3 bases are TGTGCCAGCACCCTCAAGGGGATCGGGGAGCTGTTTTTT. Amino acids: CASTLKGIGELFF.

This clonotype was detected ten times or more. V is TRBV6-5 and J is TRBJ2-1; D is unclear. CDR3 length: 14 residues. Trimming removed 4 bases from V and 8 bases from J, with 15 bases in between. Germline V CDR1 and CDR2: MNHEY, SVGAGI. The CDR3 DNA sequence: TGTGCCAGCAGTTCTCCGTCCGCACGCGATGAGCAGTTCTTC. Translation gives CASSSPSARDEQFF.

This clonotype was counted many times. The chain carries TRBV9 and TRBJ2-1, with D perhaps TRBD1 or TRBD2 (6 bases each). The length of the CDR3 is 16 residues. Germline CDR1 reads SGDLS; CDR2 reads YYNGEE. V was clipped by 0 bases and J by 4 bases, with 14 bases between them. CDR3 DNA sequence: TGTGCCAGCAGCGTAGAGGGGGACTGGTCATACAATGAGCAGTTCTTC. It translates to CASSVEGDWSYNEQFF.

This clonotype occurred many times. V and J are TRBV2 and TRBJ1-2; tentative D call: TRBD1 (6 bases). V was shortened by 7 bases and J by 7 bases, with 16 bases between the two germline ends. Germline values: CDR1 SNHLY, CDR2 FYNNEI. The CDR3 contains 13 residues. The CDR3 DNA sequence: TGTGCCAGCATCACAACAGGGTATGGTGGCTACACCTTC. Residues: CASITTGYGGYTF. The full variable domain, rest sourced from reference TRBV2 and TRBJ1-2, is EPEVTQTPSHQVTQMGQEVILRCVPISNHLYFYWYRQILGQKVEFLVSFYNNEISEKSEIFDDQFSVERPDGSNFTLKIRSTKLEDSAMYFCASITTGYGGYTFGSGTRLTVV.

The CDR3 loop reads CASSLLDRDSGANVLTF. The CDR3 nucleotides read TGTGCCAGCAGCCTTTTGGACAGGGACTCTGGGGCCAACGTCCTGACTTTC. This chain uses TRBV9 with TRBJ2-6; TRBD1 matches at 8 bases. Germline CDR1 SGDLS, CDR2 YYNGEE. V lost 4 bases and J lost 0; bases outside the gene matches: 6. This CDR3 contains 17 residues.

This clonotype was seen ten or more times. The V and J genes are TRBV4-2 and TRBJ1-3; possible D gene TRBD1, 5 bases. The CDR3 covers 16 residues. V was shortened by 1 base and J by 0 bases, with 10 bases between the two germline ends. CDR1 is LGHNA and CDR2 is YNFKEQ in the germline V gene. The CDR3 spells CASSQGRGSSGNTIYF. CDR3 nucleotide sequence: TGTGCCAGCAGCCAAGGGAGGGGAAGCTCTGGAAACACCATATATTTT.

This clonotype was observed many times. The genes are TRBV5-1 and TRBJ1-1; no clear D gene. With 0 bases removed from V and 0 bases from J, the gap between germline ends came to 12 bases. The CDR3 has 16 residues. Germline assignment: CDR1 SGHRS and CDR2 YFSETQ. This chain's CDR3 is CASSLEHGGMNTEAFF. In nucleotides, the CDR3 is TGCGCCAGCAGCTTGGAGCACGGAGGTATGAACACTGAAGCTTTCTTT. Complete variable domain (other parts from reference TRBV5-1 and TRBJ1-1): KAGVTQTPRYLIKTRGQQVTLSCSPISGHRSVSWYQQTPGQGLQFLFEYFSETQRNKGNFPGRFSGRQFSNSRSEMNVSTLELGDSALYLCASSLEHGGMNTEAFFGQGTRLTVV.

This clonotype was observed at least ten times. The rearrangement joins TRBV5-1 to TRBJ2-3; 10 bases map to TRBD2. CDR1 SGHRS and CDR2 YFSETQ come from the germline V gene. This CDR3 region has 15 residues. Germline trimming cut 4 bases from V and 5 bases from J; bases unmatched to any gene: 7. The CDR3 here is CASSLGSSGGDTQYF. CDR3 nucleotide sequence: TGCGCCAGCAGCCTGGGCTCTAGCGGGGGAGATACGCAGTATTTT.